This T cell receptor (beta chain) was captured by sequencing in a study of T-cell memory formation after mild COVID-19. Overall study results and limits: Contracting CD8+ clones were enriched in EMRA, CD4+ mainly in CM and EM.

The V gene's germline CDR1 is MNHEY and CDR2 SMNVEV (reference sequence). This CDR3 is 14 amino acids long. V lost 3 bases and J 5 bases, leaving 13 bases between the germline ends. Regarding this clonotype: Its target is not known.

A single record per CDR3 protein comes from TCRdb applying MiXCR to the 5' RACE reads. The sample consists of roughly 200,000 distinct CDR3 sequences, roughly 18% of them appearing once. This clonotype was sampled from an adult woman who had mild COVID-19 (a few samples of this study predate the infection). Cell type and time point are not known. The sequenced sample consisted of PBMCs or a T cell subset sorted from them (not recorded which). J is TRBJ2-5 and V is TRBV27; D is ambiguous. The CDR3 protein is CASSFTTRKETQYF. The CDR3 region has the DNA TGTGCCAGCAGTTTTACGACGCGCAAGGAGACCCAGTACTTC.